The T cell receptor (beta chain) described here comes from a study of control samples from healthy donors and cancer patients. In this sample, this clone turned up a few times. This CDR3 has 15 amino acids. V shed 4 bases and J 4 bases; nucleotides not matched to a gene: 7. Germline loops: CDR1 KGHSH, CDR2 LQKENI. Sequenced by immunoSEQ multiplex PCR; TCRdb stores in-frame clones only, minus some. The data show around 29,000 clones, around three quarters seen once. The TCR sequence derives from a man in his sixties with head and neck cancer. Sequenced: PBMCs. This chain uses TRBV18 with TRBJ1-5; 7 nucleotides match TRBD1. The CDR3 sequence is CASSQAGQQNQPQHF. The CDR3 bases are TGTGCCAGCTCACAGGCGGGACAGCAAAATCAGCCCCAGCATTTT. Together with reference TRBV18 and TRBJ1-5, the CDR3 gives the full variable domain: NAGVMQNPRHLVRRRGQEARLRCSPMKGHSHVYWYRQLPEEGLKFMVYLQKENIIDESGMPKERFSAEFPKEGPSILRIQQVVRGDSAAYFCASSQAGQQNQPQHFGDGTRLSIL.